One sample yielded the 11 T cell receptor beta chains listed below, sequenced in a study of blood T cells in healthy people across ages. A second PCR, run for roughly 7 to 11 cycles, used a sample-barcoded 5' primer plus a J-beta primer mix. TCRdb independently ran MiXCR on the 5' RACE reads; one entry per CDR3 protein. This sample has roughly 730,000 distinct CDR3 sequences, with 56% found just once. Sequenced input: blood. All receptors derive from a man aged 35-49 years in good health.

This chain connects TRBV29-1 to TRBJ2-1, with 9 bases identical to TRBD2. The V segment lost 2 bases and the J segment 2 bases; nucleotides outside the gene matches: 4. Germline CDR1 SQVTM, CDR2 ANQGSEA. This CDR3 has 15 amino acids. Here the CDR3 reads CSVEWLAGTYNEQFF. Written as DNA, the CDR3 is TGCAGCGTTGAATGGCTAGCGGGAACCTACAATGAGCAGTTCTTC.

This clonotype was recorded at least ten times. This sequence joins TRBV29-1 and TRBJ2-1; D uncertain. CDR1 SQVTM and CDR2 ANQGSEA come from the germline V gene. Trimming removed 4 bases from V and 7 bases from J, with 11 bases in between. The CDR3 is made up of 12 amino acids. DNA of the CDR3: TGCAGCGTTGTGCGGCAGACTAATGAGCAGTTCTTC. Its translation: CSVVRQTNEQFF.

This chain uses TRBV3-1 with TRBJ2-5, with D possibly being TRBD1 (5 bases). The CDR3 sequence is 15 residues long. Trimming removed 0 bases from V and 4 bases from J, with 12 bases in between. The germline CDR1 and CDR2 sequences are LGHDT and YNNKEL (reference sequence). The CDR3 DNA is TGTGCCAGCAGCCAAGATAGAAGCAGGGTAGAGACCCAGTACTTC. This codes for CASSQDRSRVETQYF.

V usage is TRBV7-8 and J usage is TRBJ2-3; D is possibly TRBD1 (6 bases). Per the germline V gene, CDR1 is SGHVS and CDR2 is FQNEAQ. CDR3 length equals 15 residues. Deletions cut 5 bases from V and 2 bases from J, with 14 bases between. CDR3 DNA sequence: TGTGCCAGCAGCCCGAGGGGGACCAACACAGATACGCAGTATTTT. Translation: CASSPRGTNTDTQYF.

V usage is TRBV20-1 and J usage is TRBJ2-5; TRBD2 aligns across 11 bases. The V gene end was trimmed by 4 bases and the J gene end by 5 bases; junction bases not matched to a gene: 6. This CDR3 is 14 amino acids long. Germline CDR1 DFQATT, CDR2 SNEGSKA (reference sequence). The CDR3 DNA reads as TGCAGTGCTATTAGCGGGAGGGCCGGCGAGACCCAGTACTTC. It encodes CSAISGRAGETQYF.

The CDR3 region has the DNA TGTGCCAGCTCGACCGGATTCATGGATACGCAGTATTTT. Translation gives CASSTGFMDTQYF. V gene TRBV27 combines with J gene TRBJ2-3; D is unclear. Germline CDR1 is MNHEY and CDR2 is SMNVEV (reference sequence). V shed 8 bases and J shed 6 bases, with 15 bases lying between them. CDR3 size: 13 residues.

J is TRBJ1-6 and V is TRBV20-1; maybe TRBD1 (5 bases). The CDR3 has 15 amino acids. V lost 3 bases and J lost 6, with 15 bases in between. Per germline, CDR1 DFQATT and CDR2 SNEGSKA (reference sequence). Written as DNA, the CDR3 is TGCAGTGCTAGGGCTCCAGGGTCAAGTAATTCACCCCTCCACTTT. Amino acid sequence: CSARAPGSSNSPLHF.

Details on this clonotype: Relative to the germline gene, one junction end is altered; a read error may explain this. The CDR3 sequence is CANSEGLTTGYTF. The CDR3 DNA reads TGTGCCAACAGTGAAGGTCTTACAACTGGCTACACCTTC. The chain recombines TRBV25-1 with TRBJ1-2; no clear D. Germline V CDR1 and CDR2: MGHDK, SYGVNS. The length of the CDR3 is 13 residues.

This chain joins TRBV5-6 and TRBJ1-2; unclear D gene. The CDR3 contains 14 residues. Germline V gene data show CDR1 as SGHDT and CDR2 as YYEEEE. Trimming pared 3 bases from V and 4 bases from J, leaving 13 bases between. CDR3 amino acids: CASSSSAAGYGYTF. CDR3 nucleotides: TGTGCCAGCAGCTCCTCCGCGGCGGGCTATGGCTACACCTTC.

This clonotype was seen a few times. The CDR3 DNA follows: TGCAGTGCTAGAGATCCGGGACTAGCGACAAACAATGAGCAGTTCTTC. Protein sequence: CSARDPGLATNNEQFF. The J gene is TRBJ2-1, the V gene TRBV20-1; 10 nucleotides align to TRBD2. Germline V gene lookup returns CDR1 DFQATT and CDR2 SNEGSKA (reference sequence). After removal of 0 bases from V and 5 bases from J, the junction contained 7 bases not matched to a gene. This CDR3 has 16 residues.

This chain links TRBV5-1 with TRBJ2-1; D is possibly TRBD2 (5 bases). The last part of the DNA fits TRBJ2-7 better; the J call may be wrong. The CDR3 is 15 amino acids. Germline V gives CDR1 SGHRS, CDR2 YFSETQ. CDR3 coding DNA: TGCGCCAGCAGCTTGAGCGGAGCCTCCTACAATGAGCAGTACTTC. Residues: CASSLSGASYNEQYF.